The next 25 T cell receptor beta chains were all read from a single sample in a study of blood T cell repertoires in COVID-19 (TCRdb year 2020). Library preparation was by the immunoSEQ multiplex PCR assay. TCRdb's version of the immuneACCESS table is confined to in-frame rearrangements and falls short of the full clone set. An unresolved V gene accounts for under half of the shortfall where checked; the remainder is of unknown origin. In this sample the table shows some 170,000 clones, around four fifths of which occur a single time. The ten largest clones take up 2.5% to 3.5% of the sample. The sample taken for sequencing was peripheral blood. These receptor sequences come from a man between 65 and 85 years old with acute or convalescent COVID-19.

This chain connects TRBV7-9 to TRBJ2-2, with 13 bases fitting TRBD2. The CDR3 loop spans 17 amino acids. The V gene end was trimmed by 1 base and the J gene end by 3 bases; junction bases not matched to a gene: 2. The germline V gene encodes CDR1 SEHNR and CDR2 FQNEAQ (reference sequence). CDR3 in DNA: TGTGCCAGCAGCTTAGAAGGACTAGCGGGGGACACCGGGGAGCTGTTTTTT. Protein product: CASSLEGLAGDTGELFF.

The chain recombines TRBV6-4 with TRBJ1-1; 7 bases map to TRBD1. V trimming: 4 bases; J trimming: 1 base; junction bases outside the gene matches: 6. Germline lookup yields CDR1 MRHNA and CDR2 SNTAGT. This CDR3 is built from 15 residues. The CDR3 DNA sequence: TGTGCCAGCAGTGGAGACCCAGGGGGGAACACTGAAGCTTTCTTT. It specifies CASSGDPGGNTEAFF.

J is TRBJ2-7 and V is TRBV19; 9 bases map to TRBD1. The CDR3 has 16 residues. Trimming cost V 10 bases and J 2 bases; bases outside gene matches: 15. In germline, CDR1 is LNHDA, CDR2 SQIVND (reference sequence). The CDR3 is CATSPTGQGSAYEQYF. The DNA of the CDR3 is TGTGCCACTTCCCCCACGGGACAGGGCTCCGCCTACGAGCAGTACTTC. The entire variable domain, with the rest obtained from reference TRBV19 and TRBJ2-7, is as follows: DGGITQSPKYLFRKEGQNVTLSCEQNLNHDAMYWYRQDPGQGLRLIYYSQIVNDFQKGDIAEGYSVSREKKESFPLTVTSAQKNPTAFYLCATSPTGQGSAYEQYFGPGTRLTVT.

This chain links TRBV28 with TRBJ2-1; a weak D match, TRBD2 (6 bases). This CDR3 is built from 13 residues. The germline V gene encodes CDR1 MDHEN and CDR2 SYDVKM. V lost 5 bases and J lost 8, with 13 bases in between. For the CDR3, the DNA is TGTGCCAGCAGTCTGGGGGGTCGGGATGAGCAGTTCTTC. Protein product: CASSLGGRDEQFF.

This clone was observed once. For the CDR3, the DNA is TGTGCCAGTACCCAGGATAAAGTTCAGCCCCAGCATTTT. This sequence encodes CASTQDKVQPQHF. This sequence joins TRBV19 and TRBJ1-5; D is ambiguous. Germline CDR1 and CDR2: LNHDA and SQIVND (reference sequence). This CDR3 has 13 residues. V was cut by 7 bases and J by 6 bases, with 13 bases left in between.

About this clone itself: This CDR3 is also generated by other DNA sequences in the sample. The chain employs TRBV18 and TRBJ1-1; D is uncertain. Trimming cost V 3 bases and J 2 bases, with 7 bases left between them. The germline V gene has CDR1 KGHSH and CDR2 LQKENI. This CDR3 has 13 residues. Here the CDR3 reads CASSPEGNTEAFF. The CDR3 nucleotides are TGTGCCAGCTCACCGGAGGGAAACACTGAAGCTTTCTTT.

The chain links TRBV19 to TRBJ2-2; 11 bases match TRBD2. Looked up from germline, CDR1 is LNHDA and CDR2 is SQIVND (reference sequence). V lost 5 bases, J lost 7 bases, and 12 bases stayed unmatched. The CDR3 has 17 residues. The CDR3 sequence is CASSGLLAGERIGELFF. The CDR3 DNA follows: TGTGCCAGTAGTGGATTACTAGCGGGAGAAAGGATCGGGGAGCTGTTTTTT.

This clone is a singleton in its sample. The rearrangement links TRBV29-1 to TRBJ2-7; D is uncertain. The CDR3 has 14 amino acids. Germline V CDR1 and CDR2: SQVTM, ANQGSEA. Trimming stripped 4 bases from V and 4 bases from J, with 17 bases between. For the CDR3, the DNA is TGCAGCGTTGGACTGGATGAACTGCGATACGAGCAGTACTTC. Its translation is CSVGLDELRYEQYF.

This chain joins TRBV5-6 and TRBJ1-4; TRBD1 is a possible D gene (5 bases). Germline V lookup: CDR1 SGHDT, CDR2 YYEEEE. Trimming left V 0 bases short and J 4 bases short, with 13 bases between. The CDR3 spans 16 residues. CDR3: CASSLAGGAVNEKLFF. CDR3 DNA: TGTGCCAGCAGCTTGGCCGGAGGGGCAGTTAATGAAAAACTGTTTTTT.

The chain employs TRBV5-1 and TRBJ2-2; D remains ambiguous. Trimming cost V 0 bases and J 1 base, with 7 bases left between them. The CDR3 contains 15 residues. Germline CDR1 and CDR2: SGHRS and YFSETQ. The CDR3, as DNA: TGCGCCAGCAGCTTGGGCCCCGGGAACACCGGGGAGCTGTTTTTT. Residues: CASSLGPGNTGELFF.

The genes are TRBV10-3 and TRBJ2-1; tentatively, D is TRBD2 (6 bases). Per the germline V gene, CDR1 is ENHRY and CDR2 is SYGVKD. Trimming shortened V by 8 bases and J by 8 bases, and 13 bases separated the two germline ends. The CDR3 has 12 amino acids. CDR3 coding DNA: TGTGCCATCTCGCAGGAGGGCGATGAGCAGTTCTTC. Its protein product is CAISQEGDEQFF.

This chain connects TRBV15 to TRBJ2-3; maybe TRBD2 (5 bases). V lost 1 base to trimming and J lost 7 bases, with 12 bases between them. The germline gives CDR1 LNHNV, CDR2 YYDKDF (reference sequence). This CDR3 is 14 amino acids long. CDR3 loop: CATSRVADSNTQYF. CDR3 coding DNA: TGTGCCACCAGCAGAGTCGCGGACTCTAATACGCAGTATTTT.

This clone showed up many times. V gene TRBV5-4 combines with J gene TRBJ2-2; the D gene is possibly TRBD2 (5 bases). This CDR3 contains 16 residues. Germline V gene lookup returns CDR1 SGHNT and CDR2 YYREEE (reference sequence). Trimming left V 4 bases short and J 4 bases short, with 17 bases between. CDR3 residues: CASSPRRDRGTGELFF. The CDR3 DNA reads as TGTGCCAGCAGCCCCAGAAGGGATCGGGGCACCGGGGAGCTGTTTTTT.

The rearrangement links TRBV29-1 to TRBJ1-1; D unclear. This CDR3 comprises 11 residues. Germline assignment: CDR1 SQVTM and CDR2 ANQGSEA. The V and J ends lost 4 bases and 7 bases respectively, with 10 bases between them. This CDR3 reads CSVAQAYEAFF. The CDR3 DNA reads as TGCAGCGTTGCCCAGGCCTATGAAGCTTTCTTT.

This chain links TRBV4-1 with TRBJ2-2; D is perhaps TRBD1 (5 bases). V lost 0 bases to trimming and J lost 6 bases, with 17 bases between them. This CDR3 is built from 17 residues. CDR1 is MGHRA, CDR2 YSYEKL, per germline. The CDR3 spells CASSQEGVGVRAGELFF. The CDR3 DNA reads as TGCGCCAGCAGCCAAGAAGGGGTTGGGGTAAGGGCCGGGGAGCTGTTTTTT.

The chain recombines TRBV6-1 with TRBJ2-2; 10 positions match TRBD2. This CDR3 is built from 17 residues. Germline lookup yields CDR1 MNHNS and CDR2 SASEGT. J was trimmed by 6 bases and V by 3 bases; bases with no gene match: 10. CDR3 sequence (DNA): TGTGCCAGCAGTGAGGCTAGCGGGAGTTTATTAGCCGGGGAGCTGTTTTTT. It translates to CASSEASGSLLAGELFF.

The chain joins TRBV10-2 to TRBJ2-1; a weak D match, TRBD1 (6 bases). V lost 6 bases and J lost 9, with 15 bases in between. CDR1 is WSHSY and CDR2 is SAAADI in the germline V gene. The CDR3 runs 13 residues. CDR3 sequence: CASSEGTTGEQFF. As DNA, the CDR3 is TGCGCCAGCAGCGAAGGGACAACCGGTGAGCAGTTCTTC.

For the CDR3, the DNA is TGTGCCAGTAGTATCGGCGGGGGGGTCGGTGAGCAGTTCTTC. It specifies CASSIGGGVGEQFF. The V and J genes are TRBV19 and TRBJ2-1, with 9 bases matching TRBD2. V was clipped by 3 bases and J by 9 bases; unmatched bases: 6. Germline loops: CDR1 LNHDA, CDR2 SQIVND (reference sequence). CDR3 size: 14 residues. Looking up the rest from reference TRBV19 and TRBJ2-1 gives the full variable domain: DGGITQSPKYLFRKEGQNVTLSCEQNLNHDAMYWYRQDPGQGLRLIYYSQIVNDFQKGDIAEGYSVSREKKESFPLTVTSAQKNPTAFYLCASSIGGGVGEQFFGPGTRLTVL.

CDR3 residues: CASSQAQGANTGELFF. CDR3 bases: TGCGCCAGCAGCCAAGCGCAGGGGGCGAACACCGGGGAGCTGTTTTTT. V is TRBV4-3 and J is TRBJ2-2; 7 bases match TRBD1. There are 16 residues in the CDR3. Germline V CDR1 and CDR2: LGHNA, YSLEER. V shed 1 base and J 0 bases; nucleotides not matched to a gene: 2.

J is TRBJ1-1 and V is TRBV12-3 or TRBV12-4; no definite D call. The CDR3 consists of 13 residues. The V gene lost 3 bases and the J gene lost 3 bases, with 8 bases spanning the gap. The CDR3 reads CASSFGEYTEAFF. The DNA for the CDR3 is TGTGCCAGCAGTTTTGGGGAGTACACTGAAGCTTTCTTT.

The J gene is TRBJ2-5, the V gene TRBV28; D unclear. The CDR3 spans 11 residues. Germline-derived CDR1 and CDR2 are MDHEN and SYDVKM. Trimming stripped 4 bases from V and 7 bases from J, with 7 bases between. The CDR3 sequence is CASSSEWTQYF. CDR3 in DNA: TGTGCCAGCAGTTCCGAGTGGACCCAGTACTTC.

The chain is built from TRBV28 and TRBJ1-4; TRBD1 aligns across 7 bases. The CDR3 is made up of 12 amino acids. V lost 2 bases to trimming and J lost 14 bases; unmatched junction nucleotides: 5. Looked up from germline, CDR1 is MDHEN and CDR2 is SYDVKM. CDR3 residues: CASSLNLGQLFF. CDR3 nucleotides: TGTGCCAGCAGTTTAAATTTGGGACAGCTGTTTTTT.

The rearrangement links TRBV11-3 to TRBJ2-3; a possible D gene is TRBD2 (6 bases). CDR1 SGHNT and CDR2 YENEEA come from the germline V gene. This CDR3 region has 14 residues. Deletions cut 3 bases from V and 3 bases from J, with 10 bases between. DNA of the CDR3: TGTGCCAGCAGCTTGCTAGCGACAACAGATACGCAGTATTTT. This codes for CASSLLATTDTQYF.

This sequence joins TRBV6-1 and TRBJ2-7; TRBD2 agrees at 9 bases. Trimming at V came to 5 bases and at J to 0 bases, leaving 2 bases not matched to a gene. CDR3 length: 14 amino acids. Germline loops: CDR1 MNHNS, CDR2 SASEGT. In nucleotides, the CDR3 is TGTGCCAGCAGTAGCGGGAGGTTCTCCTACGAGCAGTACTTC. Protein sequence: CASSSGRFSYEQYF.

V usage is TRBV6-5 and J usage is TRBJ1-2, with 10 bases aligning to TRBD1. With V trimmed by 5 bases and J by 4 bases, 7 bases remained unmatched. There are 15 residues in the CDR3. Germline V lookup: CDR1 MNHEY, CDR2 SVGAGI. The CDR3 loop reads CASSPPTGGPYGYTF. DNA of the CDR3: TGTGCCAGCAGTCCCCCGACAGGGGGCCCCTATGGCTACACCTTC.